This T cell receptor (beta chain) came from a study of T cell responses to AZD1222 COVID-19 vaccine. Study results and caveats: It was only after the peak T cell response that any repertoires were sampled. Two AZD1222 doses significantly raised spike-specific TCR breadth and depth over controls.

As to this clone: Its antigen remains unknown.

The protocol was immunoSEQ multiplex PCR, while the TCRdb copy is restricted to in-frame clones and leaves out a portion. The table lists approximately 100,000 clones, 91% of them singletons. The CDR3 spans 13 residues. V lost 3 bases to trimming and J lost 7 bases, with 13 bases between them. Germline CDR1 and CDR2: LNHDA and SQIVND (reference sequence). The sequence derives from an adult in good health. The chain has TRBV19 and TRBJ2-7, with a tentative D call TRBD1 (6 bases). The material was peripheral blood, obtained on day 0 of AZD1222 vaccination. The CDR3 loop is CASSILTGSEQYF. Written as DNA, the CDR3 is TGTGCCAGTAGTATTCTAACAGGGAGTGAGCAGTACTTC.